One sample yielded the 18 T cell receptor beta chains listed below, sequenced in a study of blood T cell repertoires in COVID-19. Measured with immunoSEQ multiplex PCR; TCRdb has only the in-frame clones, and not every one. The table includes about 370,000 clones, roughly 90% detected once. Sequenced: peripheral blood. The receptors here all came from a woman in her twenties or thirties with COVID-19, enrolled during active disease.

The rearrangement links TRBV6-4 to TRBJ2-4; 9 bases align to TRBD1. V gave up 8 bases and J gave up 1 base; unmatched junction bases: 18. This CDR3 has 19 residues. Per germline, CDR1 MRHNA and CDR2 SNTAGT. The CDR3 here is CASGKILQGAHGAKNIQYF. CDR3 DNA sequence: TGTGCCAGCGGAAAAATTCTACAGGGGGCGCATGGGGCCAAAAACATTCAGTACTTC.

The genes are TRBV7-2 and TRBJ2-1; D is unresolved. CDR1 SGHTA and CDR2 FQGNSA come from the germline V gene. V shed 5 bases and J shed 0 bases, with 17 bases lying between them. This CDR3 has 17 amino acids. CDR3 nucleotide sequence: TGTGCCAGCAGCCAAAGATCGTCAGTTATCTCCTACAATGAGCAGTTCTTC. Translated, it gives CASSQRSSVISYNEQFF.

In DNA, the CDR3 is TGTGCCAGCCTTCCCCCGGGACTAGCAACCGGGGAGCTGTTTTTT. Its protein is CASLPPGLATGELFF. The gene calls are TRBV28 and TRBJ2-2; 9 nucleotides agree with TRBD2. The V gene's germline CDR1 is MDHEN and CDR2 SYDVKM. V lost 8 bases, J lost 5 bases, and 9 bases stayed unmatched. CDR3 size: 15 residues.

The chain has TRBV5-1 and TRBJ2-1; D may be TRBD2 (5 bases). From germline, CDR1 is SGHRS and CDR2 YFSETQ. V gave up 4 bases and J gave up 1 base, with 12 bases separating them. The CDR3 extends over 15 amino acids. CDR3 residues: CASSLYTGSYNEQFF. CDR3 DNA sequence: TGCGCCAGCAGCCTCTATACGGGATCCTACAATGAGCAGTTCTTC.

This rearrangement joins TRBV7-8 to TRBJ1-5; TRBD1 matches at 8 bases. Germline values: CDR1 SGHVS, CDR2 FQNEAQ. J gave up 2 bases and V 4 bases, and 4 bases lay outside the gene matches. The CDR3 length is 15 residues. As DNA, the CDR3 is TGTGCCAGCAGCTCCACGACAGGGGGCAATCAGCCCCAGCATTTT. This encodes CASSSTTGGNQPQHF.

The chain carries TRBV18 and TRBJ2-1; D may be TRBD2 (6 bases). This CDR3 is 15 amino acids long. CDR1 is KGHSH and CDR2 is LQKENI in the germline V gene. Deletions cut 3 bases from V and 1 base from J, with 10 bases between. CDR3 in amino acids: CASSPTRVSYNEQFF. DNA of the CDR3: TGTGCCAGCTCACCGACTAGGGTATCCTACAATGAGCAGTTCTTC. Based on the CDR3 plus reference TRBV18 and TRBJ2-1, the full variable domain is NAGVMQNPRHLVRRRGQEARLRCSPMKGHSHVYWYRQLPEEGLKFMVYLQKENIIDESGMPKERFSAEFPKEGPSILRIQQVVRGDSAAYFCASSPTRVSYNEQFFGPGTRLTVL.

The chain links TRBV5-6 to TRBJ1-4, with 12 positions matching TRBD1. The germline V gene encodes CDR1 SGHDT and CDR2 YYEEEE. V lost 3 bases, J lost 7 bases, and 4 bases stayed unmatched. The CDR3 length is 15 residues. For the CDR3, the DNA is TGTGCCAGCAGCTCGGGACAGGGGGCATTTGAAAAACTGTTTTTT. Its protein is CASSSGQGAFEKLFF.

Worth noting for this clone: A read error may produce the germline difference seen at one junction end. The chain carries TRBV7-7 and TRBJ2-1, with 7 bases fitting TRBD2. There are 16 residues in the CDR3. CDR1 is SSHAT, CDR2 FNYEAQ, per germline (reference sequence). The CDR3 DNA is TGTGCTAGCAGCTTAGGGACTACAATGGGCGTCGGTGAGCAGTTCTTC. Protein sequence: CASSLGTTMGVGEQFF.

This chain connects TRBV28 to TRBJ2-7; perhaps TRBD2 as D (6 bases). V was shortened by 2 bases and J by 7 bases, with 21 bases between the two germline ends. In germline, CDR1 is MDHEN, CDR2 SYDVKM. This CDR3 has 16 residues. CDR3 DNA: TGTGCCAGCAGTTTAGCTTCCCGGGGGTGGAGTGAAGAGCAGTACTTC. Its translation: CASSLASRGWSEEQYF.

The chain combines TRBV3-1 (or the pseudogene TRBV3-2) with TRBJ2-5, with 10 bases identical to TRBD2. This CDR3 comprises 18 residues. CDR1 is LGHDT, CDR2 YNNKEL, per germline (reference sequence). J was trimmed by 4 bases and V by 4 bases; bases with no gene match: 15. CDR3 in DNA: TGTGCCAGCAGCCCAAGAGTTCTAGCGGGAGCTTACCGAGAGACCCAGTACTTC. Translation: CASSPRVLAGAYRETQYF.

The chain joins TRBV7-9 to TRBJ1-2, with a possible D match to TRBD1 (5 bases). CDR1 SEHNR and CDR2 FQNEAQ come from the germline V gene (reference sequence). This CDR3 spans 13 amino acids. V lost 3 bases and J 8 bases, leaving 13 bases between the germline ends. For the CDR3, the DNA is TGTGCCAGCAGCTTGGTGTCGGGGGACGGCTACACCTTC. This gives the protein CASSLVSGDGYTF. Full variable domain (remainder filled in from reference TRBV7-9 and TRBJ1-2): DTGVSQNPRHKITKRGQNVTFRCDPISEHNRLYWYRQTLGQGPEFLTYFQNEAQLEKSRLLSDRFSAERPKGSFSTLEIQRTEQGDSAMYLCASSLVSGDGYTFGSGTRLTVV.

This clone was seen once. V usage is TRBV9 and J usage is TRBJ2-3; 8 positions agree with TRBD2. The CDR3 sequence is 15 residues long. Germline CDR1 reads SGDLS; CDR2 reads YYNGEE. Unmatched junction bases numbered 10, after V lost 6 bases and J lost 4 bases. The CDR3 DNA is TGTGCCAGCACCCCCGGGGGGGGGAACGCAGATACGCAGTATTTT. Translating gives CASTPGGGNADTQYF.

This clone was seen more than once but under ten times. CDR3: CASSPQGGRAAGEKLFF. DNA for the CDR3: TGCGCCAGCAGTCCACAGGGGGGTAGGGCTGCTGGTGAAAAACTGTTTTTT. The V and J genes are TRBV4-1 and TRBJ1-4, with 8 bases aligning to TRBD1. CDR3 size: 17 residues. The ends lost 6 bases at V and 7 bases at J; junction bases unmatched: 16. Germline V lookup: CDR1 MGHRA, CDR2 YSYEKL.

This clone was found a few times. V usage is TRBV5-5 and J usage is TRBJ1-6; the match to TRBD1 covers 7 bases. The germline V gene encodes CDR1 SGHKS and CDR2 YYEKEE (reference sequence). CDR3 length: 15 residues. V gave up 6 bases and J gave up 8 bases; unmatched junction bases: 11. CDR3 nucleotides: TGTGCCAGCACGCCTCGGACAGGTGGTGATTCACCCCTCCACTTT. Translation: CASTPRTGGDSPLHF.

CDR3 residues: CASRDGSVTGELFF. The CDR3 DNA reads TGTGCCAGCAGAGACGGGAGTGTCACCGGGGAGCTGTTTTTT. The chain combines TRBV6-5 with TRBJ2-2, with D possibly TRBD2 on 6 matching bases. This CDR3 is built from 14 residues. Trimming removed 6 bases at V and 4 bases at J, with 12 bases between. Germline V CDR1 and CDR2: MNHEY, SVGAGI.

The CDR3 DNA is TGTGCCAGTAGTCCTTCATCCGGACAGGGAAACTATGGCTACACCTTC. This translates into CASSPSSGQGNYGYTF. The rearrangement uses TRBV19 and TRBJ1-2, with 8 bases matching TRBD1. V lost 5 bases, J lost 2 bases, and 10 bases stayed unmatched. The germline gives CDR1 LNHDA, CDR2 SQIVND (reference sequence). This CDR3 has 16 amino acids.

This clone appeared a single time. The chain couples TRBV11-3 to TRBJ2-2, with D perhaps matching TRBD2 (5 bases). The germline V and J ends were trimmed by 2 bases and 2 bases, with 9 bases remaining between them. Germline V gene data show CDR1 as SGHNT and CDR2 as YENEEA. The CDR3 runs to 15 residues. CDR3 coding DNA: TGTGCCAGCAGCTTATCAGAGGGAAACACCGGGGAGCTGTTTTTT. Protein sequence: CASSLSEGNTGELFF.

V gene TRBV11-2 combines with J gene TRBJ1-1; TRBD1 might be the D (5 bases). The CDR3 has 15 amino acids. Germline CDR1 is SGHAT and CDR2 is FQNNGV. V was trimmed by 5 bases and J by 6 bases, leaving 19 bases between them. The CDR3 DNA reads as TGTGCCAGCAGCCTGACAGCCATAAGCCTTGCTGAAGCTTTCTTT. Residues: CASSLTAISLAEAFF. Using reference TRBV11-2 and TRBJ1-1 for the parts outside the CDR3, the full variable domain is EAGVAQSPRYKIIEKRQSVAFWCNPISGHATLYWYQQILGQGPKLLIQFQNNGVVDDSQLPKDRFSAERLKGVDSTLKIQPAKLEDSAVYLCASSLTAISLAEAFFGQGTRLTVV.